These 20 T cell receptor beta chains were all obtained from the same sample, sequenced in a study of T cells in Graves' hyperthyroidism and ophthalmopathy. The CDR3 regions of TCR beta were amplified from RNA transcripts. HTBI primers were used for first-round RT-PCR of the TCR CDR3. In TCRdb, the multiplex PCR reads were re-called with MiXCR into one record per CDR3 protein. The sample consists of about 530,000 distinct CDR3 sequences, over 15% of them appearing once. Sample: blood. These receptors were obtained from a woman aged 18-29 years with Graves' ophthalmopathy.

This clonotype showed up just a few times. Just one base apart from a much larger clone, this may be a read error. The rearrangement uses TRBV24-1 and TRBJ2-7; 8 bases line up with TRBD1. Per the germline V gene, CDR1 is KGHDR and CDR2 is SFDVKD. This CDR3 region has 14 residues. CDR3 residues: CATSDPDRAYGQYF. In DNA form, the CDR3 reads TGTGCCACCAGTGACCCGGACAGGGCCTACGGGCAGTACTTC.

This clonotype was observed many times. The chain links TRBV20-1 to TRBJ2-1; 14 positions agree with TRBD2. The CDR3 extends over 14 amino acids. In germline, CDR1 is DFQATT, CDR2 SNEGSKA (reference sequence). The CDR3 DNA reads as TGCACCGCCGGGACTAGCGGGAGTCTGAATGAGCAGTTCTTC. Its translation is CTAGTSGSLNEQFF.

This clonotype was seen only a few times. V is TRBV10-3 and J is TRBJ2-7; TRBD2 matches 11 bases. J lost 4 bases, V lost 4 bases, and 6 bases had no gene match. CDR3 length: 15 amino acids. Germline lookup yields CDR1 ENHRY and CDR2 SYGVKD. CDR3 in amino acids: CAISGSSGGIYEQYF. CDR3 bases: TGTGCCATCAGTGGGTCTAGCGGGGGGATTTACGAGCAGTACTTC.

Remarks on this clonotype: This may come from a read error, since a much larger clone is one base off. V and J are TRBV24-1 and TRBJ2-1, with a weak D call TRBD2 (6 bases). Trimming took 3 bases from V and 7 from J, leaving 24 bases between them. Germline V gene lookup returns CDR1 KGHDR and CDR2 SFDVKD. The CDR3 consists of 18 residues. The CDR3 region has the DNA TGTGCCACCAGTGATATGTCGGGGACCGGGGGTACAGTTAATGAGCAGTTCTTC. Translating gives CATSDMSGTGGTVNEQFF.

This clonotype was seen ten or more times. The gene calls are TRBV20-1 and TRBJ1-1; the D is unclear. The CDR3 runs to 14 residues. V was trimmed by 3 bases and J by 3 bases, leaving 14 bases between them. Germline V gene lookup returns CDR1 DFQATT and CDR2 SNEGSKA (reference sequence). The DNA of the CDR3 is TGCAGTGCTAGCGACCCTATCGTGGACACTGAAGCTTTCTTT. Encoded protein: CSASDPIVDTEAFF.

This clonotype has a count of ten or more. This chain joins TRBV7-9 and TRBJ1-2; D possibly corresponds to TRBD1 (5 bases). The CDR3 contains 15 residues. Germline CDR1 SEHNR, CDR2 FQNEAQ (reference sequence). Trimming removed 5 bases from V and 5 bases from J, with 18 bases in between. The CDR3: CASSRSDGAGYGYTF. CDR3 nucleotides: TGTGCCAGCAGCCGAAGCGACGGGGCTGGGTATGGCTACACCTTC.

The V and J genes are TRBV24-1 and TRBJ2-2; 9 bases map to TRBD1. The germline V gene encodes CDR1 KGHDR and CDR2 SFDVKD. After removal of 4 bases from V and 6 bases from J, the junction contained 8 bases not matched to a gene. CDR3 size: 16 residues. The CDR3: CATSDTGTGRPGELFF. DNA for the CDR3: TGTGCCACCAGTGACACCGGGACAGGGAGGCCCGGGGAGCTGTTTTTT.

This clonotype was recorded at least ten times. The chain is built from TRBV28 and TRBJ2-7; D is possibly TRBD1 (5 bases). The CDR3 runs to 12 residues. V was clipped by 6 bases and J by 6 bases, with 12 bases between them. Germline values: CDR1 MDHEN, CDR2 SYDVKM. In nucleotides, the CDR3 is TGTGCCAGCAGGCCAGGGTTCAGCGAGCAGTACTTC. It encodes CASRPGFSEQYF.

This clonotype was seen more than once but under ten times. The CDR3 DNA is TGCAGCGTACTTGGGCCTTTCGGGGTAGCCAAAAACATTCAGTACTTC. This gives the protein CSVLGPFGVAKNIQYF. V and J are TRBV29-1 and TRBJ2-4, with D tentatively TRBD2 (5 bases). CDR3 size: 16 residues. Trimming removed 6 bases from V and 0 bases from J, with 18 bases in between. CDR1 and CDR2 (germline): SQVTM, ANQGSEA.

This clonotype was seen more than once but under ten times. This may come from a read error, since a much larger clone is one base off. This chain connects TRBV28 to TRBJ2-7; 10 bases align to TRBD2. The CDR3 runs to 14 residues. The germline V gene encodes CDR1 MDHEN and CDR2 SYDVKM. The CDR3 reads CASGLGLANYEQYF. DNA for the CDR3: TGTGCCAGCGGTTTGGGACTAGCGAATTACGAGCAGTACTTC.

The rearrangement uses TRBV4-3 and TRBJ2-3, with D possibly TRBD1 on 6 matching bases. The CDR3 is 15 amino acids. In germline, CDR1 is LGHNA, CDR2 YSLEER. Trimming left V 3 bases short and J 2 bases short, with 12 bases between. CDR3 sequence reads: CASSQNRESTDTQYF. DNA of the CDR3: TGCGCCAGCAGCCAGAACAGGGAATCCACAGATACGCAGTATTTT.

The sample holds many counts of this clonotype. The chain carries TRBV7-2 and TRBJ2-5, with 7 bases aligning to TRBD2. The germline CDR1 and CDR2 sequences are SGHTA and FQGNSA. With V trimmed by 4 bases and J by 5 bases, 7 bases remained unmatched. The CDR3 is 14 amino acids. The CDR3 protein is CASSSRPGGETQYF. The CDR3 region has the DNA TGTGCCAGCAGCTCTCGTCCCGGGGGGGAGACCCAGTACTTC.

This clonotype has only a few counts. The rearrangement joins TRBV20-1 to TRBJ1-3; D remains unclear. In germline, CDR1 is DFQATT, CDR2 SNEGSKA (reference sequence). CDR3 length equals 12 residues. V lost 5 bases and J 4 bases, leaving 9 bases between the germline ends. The CDR3 region has the DNA TGCAGTGCTTCCGGACCGGGAAACACCATATATTTT. It yields the protein CSASGPGNTIYF.

The chain uses TRBV29-1 and TRBJ2-7; 10 nucleotides align to TRBD1. The V gene's germline CDR1 is SQVTM and CDR2 ANQGSEA. The J segment lost 6 bases and the V segment lost 3 bases, leaving 8 bases of the junction unmatched. This CDR3 has 14 residues. The CDR3 is CSVDPGTGAGEQYF. CDR3 coding DNA: TGCAGCGTTGACCCCGGGACAGGGGCAGGCGAGCAGTACTTC.

The chain employs TRBV9 and TRBJ2-7, with 7 bases aligning to TRBD1. The germline gives CDR1 SGDLS, CDR2 YYNGEE. The CDR3 sequence is 15 residues long. Germline trimming cut 1 base from V and 2 bases from J; bases unmatched to any gene: 6. CDR3 coding DNA: TGTGCCAGCAGCGTATCGACAGGGCTCGCCTACGAGCAGTACTTC. This translates into CASSVSTGLAYEQYF.

This clonotype came up many times. The chain uses TRBV18 and TRBJ2-1; D possibly matches TRBD1 or TRBD2 (6 bases each). This CDR3 is built from 14 residues. Germline V gives CDR1 KGHSH, CDR2 LQKENI. Between the trimmed V and J ends, which lost 8 bases and 9 bases, there was a span of 20 bases. The CDR3 DNA is TGTGCCAGCCGTACATCGTCGGGGGCGGGTGAGCAGTTCTTC. Residues: CASRTSSGAGEQFF.

This clonotype was detected a few times. The chain has TRBV7-9 and TRBJ2-2; D unclear. CDR1 is SEHNR and CDR2 is FQNEAQ in the germline V gene (reference sequence). V was cut by 4 bases and J by 7 bases, with 16 bases left in between. The CDR3 loop spans 15 amino acids. Here the CDR3 reads CASSSPQTAGGELFF. The CDR3 nucleotides are TGTGCCAGCAGCTCGCCCCAAACAGCCGGCGGGGAGCTGTTTTTT.

The sample holds many counts of this clonotype. V is TRBV20-1 and J is TRBJ2-7, with D uncertain. Germline-derived CDR1 and CDR2 are DFQATT and SNEGSKA (reference sequence). The CDR3 has 16 amino acids. V gave up 0 bases and J gave up 1 base, with 16 bases separating them. The CDR3 here is CSARDPRAGGSYEQYF. The CDR3 DNA reads as TGCAGTGCTAGAGATCCTAGGGCCGGTGGGTCCTACGAGCAGTACTTC.

The chain uses TRBV29-1 and TRBJ1-1, with TRBD1 matching 7 bases. Trimming cost V 4 bases and J 0 bases; bases outside gene matches: 2. The CDR3 spans 13 residues. CDR1 is SQVTM and CDR2 is ANQGSEA in the germline V gene. The CDR3 protein is CSVGDRLNTEAFF. The DNA of the CDR3 is TGCAGCGTTGGGGACAGACTGAACACTGAAGCTTTCTTT.

This clonotype came up many times. The rearrangement uses TRBV15 and TRBJ2-5; TRBD1 agrees at 9 bases. CDR3 size: 17 residues. V was pared by 1 base and J by 3 bases, with 9 bases of the junction left unmatched. CDR1 is LNHNV, CDR2 YYDKDF, per germline (reference sequence). The CDR3 loop reads CATSRVLTGGREETQYF. As DNA, the CDR3 is TGTGCCACCAGCAGAGTTTTGACAGGGGGTAGGGAAGAGACCCAGTACTTC. Variable domain in full (rest from reference TRBV15 and TRBJ2-5): DAMVIQNPRYQVTQFGKPVTLSCSQTLNHNVMYWYQQKSSQAPKLLFHYYDKDFNNEADTPDNFQSRRPNTSFCFLDIRSPGLGDTAMYLCATSRVLTGGREETQYFGPGTRLLVL.